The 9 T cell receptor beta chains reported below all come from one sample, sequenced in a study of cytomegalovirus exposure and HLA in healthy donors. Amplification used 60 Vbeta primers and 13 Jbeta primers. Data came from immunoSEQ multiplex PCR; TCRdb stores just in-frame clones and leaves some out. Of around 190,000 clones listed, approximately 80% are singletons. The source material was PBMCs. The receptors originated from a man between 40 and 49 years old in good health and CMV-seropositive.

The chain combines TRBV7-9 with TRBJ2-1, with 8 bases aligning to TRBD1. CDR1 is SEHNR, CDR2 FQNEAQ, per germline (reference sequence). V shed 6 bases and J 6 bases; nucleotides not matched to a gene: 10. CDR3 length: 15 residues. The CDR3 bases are TGTGCCAGCAGTGTCGGACAGGGCAAGTCCAATGAGCAGTTCTTC. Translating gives CASSVGQGKSNEQFF. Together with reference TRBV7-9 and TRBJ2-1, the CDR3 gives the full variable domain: DTGVSQNPRHKITKRGQNVTFRCDPISEHNRLYWYRQTLGQGPEFLTYFQNEAQLEKSRLLSDRFSAERPKGSFSTLEIQRTEQGDSAMYLCASSVGQGKSNEQFFGPGTRLTVL.

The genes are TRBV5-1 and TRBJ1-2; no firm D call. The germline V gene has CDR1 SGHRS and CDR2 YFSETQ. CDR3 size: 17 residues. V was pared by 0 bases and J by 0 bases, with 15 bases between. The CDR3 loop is CASSLAPPGYTNYGYTF. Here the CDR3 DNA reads TGCGCCAGCAGCTTGGCTCCCCCGGGATATACTAACTATGGCTACACCTTC.

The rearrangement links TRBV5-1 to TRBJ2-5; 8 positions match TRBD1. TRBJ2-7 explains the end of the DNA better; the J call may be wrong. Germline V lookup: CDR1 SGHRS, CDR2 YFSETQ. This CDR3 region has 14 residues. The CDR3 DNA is TGCGCCAGCAGCTTGCAAGGACAGGGCTACGAGCAGTACTTC. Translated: CASSLQGQGYEQYF.

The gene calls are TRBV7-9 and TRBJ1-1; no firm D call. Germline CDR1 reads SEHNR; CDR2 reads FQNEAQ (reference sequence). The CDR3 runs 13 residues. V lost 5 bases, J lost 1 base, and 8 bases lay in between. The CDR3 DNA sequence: TGTGCCAGCAGCCCTACAGCGAACACTGAAGCTTTCTTT. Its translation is CASSPTANTEAFF.

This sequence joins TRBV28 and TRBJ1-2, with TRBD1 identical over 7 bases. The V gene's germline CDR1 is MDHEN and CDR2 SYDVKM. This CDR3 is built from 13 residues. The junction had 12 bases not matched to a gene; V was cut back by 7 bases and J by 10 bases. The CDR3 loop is CASTLGTVRDYTF. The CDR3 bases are TGTGCCAGCACCCTAGGGACAGTTCGTGACTACACCTTC.

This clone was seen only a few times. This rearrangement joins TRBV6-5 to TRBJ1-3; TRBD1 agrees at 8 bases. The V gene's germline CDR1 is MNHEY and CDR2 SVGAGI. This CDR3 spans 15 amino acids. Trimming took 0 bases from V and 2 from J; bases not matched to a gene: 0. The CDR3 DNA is TGTGCCAGCAGTTACTCGACAGGGGCTGGAAACACCATATATTTT. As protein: CASSYSTGAGNTIYF.

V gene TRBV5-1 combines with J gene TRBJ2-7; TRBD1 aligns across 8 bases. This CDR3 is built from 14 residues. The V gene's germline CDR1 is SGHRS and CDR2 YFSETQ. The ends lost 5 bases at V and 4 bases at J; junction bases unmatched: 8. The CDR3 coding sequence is TGCGCCAGCAGGGTGGCAGGGGGCGGGTACGAGCAGTACTTC. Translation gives CASRVAGGGYEQYF.

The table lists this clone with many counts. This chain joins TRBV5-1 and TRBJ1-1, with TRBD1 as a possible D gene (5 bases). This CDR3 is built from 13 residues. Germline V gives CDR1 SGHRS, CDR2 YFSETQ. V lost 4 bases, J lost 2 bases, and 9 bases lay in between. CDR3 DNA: TGCGCCAGCAGCACGGGGGGAAACACTGAAGCTTTCTTT. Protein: CASSTGGNTEAFF.

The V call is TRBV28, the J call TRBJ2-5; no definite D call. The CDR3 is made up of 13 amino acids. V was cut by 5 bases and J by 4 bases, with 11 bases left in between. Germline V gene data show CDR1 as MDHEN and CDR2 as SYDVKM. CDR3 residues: CASSTPSIETQYF. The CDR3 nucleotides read TGTGCCAGCAGTACTCCCTCAATAGAGACCCAGTACTTC.